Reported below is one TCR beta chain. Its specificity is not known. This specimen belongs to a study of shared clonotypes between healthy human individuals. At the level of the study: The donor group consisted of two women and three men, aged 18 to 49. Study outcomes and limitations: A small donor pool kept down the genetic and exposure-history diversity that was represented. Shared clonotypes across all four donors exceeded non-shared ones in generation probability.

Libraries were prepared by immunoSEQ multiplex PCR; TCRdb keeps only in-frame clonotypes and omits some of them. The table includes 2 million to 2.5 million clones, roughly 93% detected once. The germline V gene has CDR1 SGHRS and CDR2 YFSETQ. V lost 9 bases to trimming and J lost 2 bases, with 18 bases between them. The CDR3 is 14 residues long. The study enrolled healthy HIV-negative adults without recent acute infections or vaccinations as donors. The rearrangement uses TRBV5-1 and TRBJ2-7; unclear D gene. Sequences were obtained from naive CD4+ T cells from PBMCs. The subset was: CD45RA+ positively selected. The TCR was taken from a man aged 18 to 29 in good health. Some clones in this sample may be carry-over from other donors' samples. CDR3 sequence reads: CATMTGPGPYEQYF. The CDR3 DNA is TGCGCCACCATGACCGGGCCTGGCCCCTACGAGCAGTACTTC.